This record looks at one T cell receptor beta chain sequence and its context. The V gene's germline CDR1 is MNHEY and CDR2 SVGAGI. V lost 6 bases, J lost 7 bases, and 14 bases stayed unmatched. The CDR3 runs 15 residues. This sample was taken from a study of blood T cell repertoires in COVID-19. At the level of the study: The study drew acute and convalescent COVID-19 samples from the United States, Italy and Spain. T cells, B-cell-depleted T cells, or PBMCs supplied cDNA or gDNA.

Per the original data handling: Counts of nucleated cells, estimated from reference gene primer amplification, were obtained. Only in-frame clones appear in the TCRdb table, and some are missing; sequencing was by immunoSEQ multiplex PCR. V, J and clone size were drawn from that table, and D and trimming were deduced from the DNA. The data contain 60,000 to 70,000 clones, about 85% of them seen just once; the ten biggest clones take up just under 3%. The chain is built from TRBV6-5 and TRBJ2-7; 8 bases are shared with TRBD1. The sequence derives from a man older than 75 with acute or convalescent COVID-19. The specimen sequenced was peripheral blood. The chain's CDR3 is CASRSGQAGQREQYF. In DNA, the CDR3 is TGTGCCAGCAGATCGGGACAGGCTGGCCAGAGGGAGCAGTACTTC.